This TCR beta chain was recorded in a study of blood T cell repertoires in COVID-19. Background on the study: Whether acute or convalescent, the COVID-19 samples came from the United States, Italy and Spain. PBMCs, B-cell-depleted T cells, or T cells were the source of the cDNA or gDNA that made up the material.

As processed by the authors: Amplification of reference gene primers was used by the study to estimate nucleated cell counts. Sequencing was performed with immunoSEQ multiplex PCR; in TCRdb, only in-frame clones are kept and a portion is missing. V and J calls and clone size are copied from that table; D and trimming were computed from the DNA. Altogether about 140,000 clones are present, about 87% being singletons, with the ten largest covering roughly 2.5%. CDR1 is SGHAT and CDR2 is FQNNGV in the germline V gene. The V gene end was trimmed by 0 bases and the J gene end by 6 bases; junction bases not matched to a gene: 6. The CDR3 has 17 amino acids.

The sequence came from a human donor with COVID-19, enrolled during active disease. The donor label of this sample is uncertain. V and J are TRBV11-2 and TRBJ1-5; TRBD1 matches at 12 bases. The sample comprised peripheral blood. CDR3 bases: TGTGCCAGCAGCTTAGATCGGGGACAGGGGGCCGGTCAGCCCCAGCATTTT. It translates to CASSLDRGQGAGQPQHF.